A single TCR beta chain is shown here with its context. The germline gives CDR1 MNHEY, CDR2 SMNVEV (reference sequence). There are 17 residues in the CDR3. V lost 5 bases to trimming and J lost 5 bases; unmatched junction nucleotides: 13. The sample is drawn from a study of blood T cell repertoires in COVID-19. For the study at large: Samples came from the United States, Italy and Spain, spanning acute and convalescent COVID-19. Nucleic acid was either cDNA or gDNA, and it came from T cells, B-cell-depleted T cells, or PBMCs.

In the original processing: Cell counts per sample came from amplifying reference gene primers. Method: immunoSEQ multiplex PCR; TCRdb's copy keeps in-frame clones and lacks some. The V and J calls and the clone size are those of that table, but D and trimming were determined from the DNA. This table holds under 14,000 clones, approximately 79% found once. V gene TRBV27 combines with J gene TRBJ2-2, with TRBD1 matching 8 bases. The receptor was derived from a man aged 70 or older with active COVID-19. Sequenced material: peripheral blood. DNA for the CDR3: TGTGCCAGCAGTCCGACGGACAGGGAAGGTTGGACCGGGGAGCTGTTTTTT. Protein sequence: CASSPTDREGWTGELFF.